This entry describes one T cell receptor beta chain. The record originates from a study of blood T cell repertoires in COVID-19. V lost 2 bases and J 7 bases, leaving 15 bases between the germline ends. The CDR3 has 15 residues. Germline loops: CDR1 SGHNT, CDR2 YYREEE (reference sequence). Clones were sequenced by immunoSEQ multiplex PCR, and TCRdb holds only the in-frame ones, with some missing. The sample comprises roughly 80,000 clones, around 83% of which are singletons, and approximately 9.1% rests with the top ten. Sequenced sample: peripheral blood. The origin of this receptor is a human donor in a cohort sampled during active COVID-19. The chain has TRBV5-4 and TRBJ1-4; maybe TRBD1 (6 bases). CDR3 region: CASSLGTGWGEKLFF. The CDR3 DNA reads as TGTGCCAGCAGCTTAGGAACAGGGTGGGGTGAAAAACTGTTTTTT.